The rows below give T cell receptor beta chains drawn from one sample of a study of OX40 agonist ivuxolimab in advanced cancers. Only in-frame clones appear in the TCRdb table, and some are missing; sequencing was by immunoSEQ multiplex PCR. The sample holds roughly 65,000 clones, about nine tenths seen once. The sequencing here drew on CD4+ or CD8+ T cells sorted from blood, taken in a trial of the OX40 agonist ivuxolimab. All receptors come from an adult with an advanced solid tumor such as melanoma, head and neck, liver or kidney cancer. CDR3s include the opening cysteine and the closing phenylalanine or tryptophan. Each record gives: D gene, V gene, J gene, CDR3 length, clone size, CDR3 protein, CDR3 DNA. A D gene is named only where the DNA matches it firmly. The listing skips clone size in some rows; elsewhere it reads once, few, many or a size class.

D gene: TRBD2; V gene: TRBV5-1; J gene: TRBJ2-1; CDR3 length: 16; clone size: NA; CDR3 protein: CASSLVSGSSYNEQFF; CDR3 DNA: TGCGCCAGCAGCTTGGTTAGCGGGAGCTCCTACAATGAGCAGTTCTTC
D gene: NA; V gene: TRBV10-3; J gene: TRBJ2-7; CDR3 length: 15; clone size: once; CDR3 protein: CAISVDSGPSTEQYF; CDR3 DNA: TGTGCCATCAGTGTTGATTCAGGGCCCTCCACGGAGCAGTACTTC
D gene: NA; V gene: TRBV5-6; J gene: TRBJ1-2; CDR3 length: 17; clone size: NA; CDR3 protein: CASTQPGGEIPTYGYTF; CDR3 DNA: TGTGCCAGCACCCAACCTGGGGGGGAAATCCCCACCTATGGCTACACCTTC
D gene: TRBD2; V gene: TRBV10-3; J gene: TRBJ2-2; CDR3 length: 14; clone size: NA; CDR3 protein: CAILAGDNTGELFF; CDR3 DNA: TGTGCCATACTAGCGGGAGACAACACCGGGGAGCTGTTTTTT
D gene: TRBD1; V gene: TRBV7-3; J gene: TRBJ2-3; CDR3 length: 15; clone size: NA; CDR3 protein: CASSEQGVRTDTQYF; CDR3 DNA: TGTGCCAGCAGCGAACAGGGGGTACGAACAGATACGCAGTATTTT
D gene: NA; V gene: TRBV11-2; J gene: TRBJ2-2; CDR3 length: 15; clone size: NA; CDR3 protein: CASSLVGSGTGELFF; CDR3 DNA: TGTGCCAGCAGCTTAGTCGGGAGCGGCACCGGGGAGCTGTTTTTT
D gene: NA; V gene: TRBV5-5; J gene: TRBJ1-4; CDR3 length: 15; clone size: NA; CDR3 protein: CASSLISTTNEKLFF; CDR3 DNA: TGTGCCAGCAGCTTAATCTCGACAACTAATGAAAAACTGTTTTTT
D gene: NA; V gene: TRBV2; J gene: TRBJ2-2; CDR3 length: 15; clone size: NA; CDR3 protein: CASLRELGGPGELFF; CDR3 DNA: TGTGCCAGCCTCAGGGAACTGGGAGGCCCCGGGGAGCTGTTTTTT
D gene: TRBD1; V gene: TRBV5-1; J gene: TRBJ1-4; CDR3 length: 14; clone size: NA; CDR3 protein: CASSFGTGVEKLFF; CDR3 DNA: TGCGCCAGCAGCTTTGGGACAGGGGTTGAAAAACTGTTTTTT
D gene: TRBD2; V gene: TRBV7-6; J gene: TRBJ2-1; CDR3 length: 16; clone size: NA; CDR3 protein: CASSLAPTSGSHKQFF; CDR3 DNA: TGTGCCAGCAGCTTAGCGCCGACTAGCGGGAGTCATAAGCAGTTCTTC
D gene: TRBD1; V gene: TRBV14; J gene: TRBJ2-1; CDR3 length: 14; clone size: NA; CDR3 protein: CASSTPGQGNEQFF; CDR3 DNA: TGTGCCAGCAGCACCCCCGGACAGGGCAATGAGCAGTTCTTC
D gene: TRBD2; V gene: TRBV18; J gene: TRBJ2-2; CDR3 length: 16; clone size: NA; CDR3 protein: CASSPSGTSSTGELFF; CDR3 DNA: TGTGCCAGCTCACCAAGTGGGACTAGCAGCACCGGGGAGCTGTTTTTT
D gene: NA; V gene: TRBV7-3; J gene: TRBJ2-1; CDR3 length: 15; clone size: NA; CDR3 protein: CASSLEKSSYNEQFF; CDR3 DNA: TGTGCCAGCAGCTTAGAAAAGAGCTCCTACAATGAGCAGTTCTTC
D gene: TRBD1; V gene: TRBV6-5; J gene: TRBJ2-5; CDR3 length: 15; clone size: once; CDR3 protein: CASSHADMTGETQYF; CDR3 DNA: TGTGCCAGCAGCCACGCTGACATGACAGGGGAGACCCAGTACTTC
D gene: NA; V gene: TRBV18; J gene: TRBJ2-3; CDR3 length: 15; clone size: NA; CDR3 protein: CASSPKTEYTDTQYF; CDR3 DNA: TGTGCCAGCTCACCAAAGACGGAATACACAGATACGCAGTATTTT
D gene: NA; V gene: TRBV11-2; J gene: TRBJ1-3; CDR3 length: 12; clone size: NA; CDR3 protein: CASSLHRNTIYF; CDR3 DNA: TGTGCCAGCAGCTTACACAGAAACACCATATATTTT
D gene: TRBD2; V gene: TRBV28; J gene: TRBJ2-1; CDR3 length: 17; clone size: NA; CDR3 protein: CASSLPPGAGGRDEQFF; CDR3 DNA: TGTGCCAGCAGTTTGCCCCCCGGCGCGGGAGGTAGAGATGAGCAGTTCTTC
D gene: NA; V gene: TRBV7-6; J gene: TRBJ2-1; CDR3 length: 15; clone size: few; CDR3 protein: CASSLAGASYNEQFF; CDR3 DNA: TGTGCCAGCAGCTTAGCGGGAGCCTCCTACAATGAGCAGTTCTTC
D gene: TRBD1; V gene: TRBV29-1; J gene: TRBJ1-2; CDR3 length: 11; clone size: NA; CDR3 protein: CSVDRGSGYTF; CDR3 DNA: TGCAGCGTTGACAGGGGGTCTGGCTACACCTTC
D gene: NA; V gene: TRBV7-8; J gene: TRBJ1-1; CDR3 length: 15; clone size: once; CDR3 protein: CASSLGGGLITEAFF; CDR3 DNA: TGTGCCAGCAGCTTAGGTGGGGGGCTGATCACTGAAGCTTTCTTT
D gene: NA; V gene: TRBV2; J gene: TRBJ1-1; CDR3 length: 15; clone size: NA; CDR3 protein: CASSDPKGNYFEAFF; CDR3 DNA: TGTGCCAGCAGTGATCCCAAAGGGAACTACTTTGAAGCTTTCTTT
D gene: NA; V gene: TRBV5-1; J gene: TRBJ1-1; CDR3 length: 17; clone size: NA; CDR3 protein: CASSPGWATGMNTEAFF; CDR3 DNA: TGCGCCAGCAGCCCTGGATGGGCGACAGGCATGAACACTGAAGCTTTCTTT
D gene: TRBD2; V gene: TRBV29-1; J gene: TRBJ2-3; CDR3 length: 14; clone size: NA; CDR3 protein: CSVRTSGSGDTQYF; CDR3 DNA: TGCAGCGTTAGGACTAGCGGGAGTGGTGATACGCAGTATTTT
D gene: TRBD2; V gene: TRBV11-2; J gene: TRBJ2-1; CDR3 length: 16; clone size: NA; CDR3 protein: CASSLDTAGGGNEQFF; CDR3 DNA: TGTGCCAGCAGCTTAGATACAGCGGGAGGGGGCAATGAGCAGTTCTTC
D gene: TRBD2; V gene: TRBV11-2; J gene: TRBJ2-5; CDR3 length: 16; clone size: few; CDR3 protein: CASSSGTSGVQETQYF; CDR3 DNA: TGTGCCAGCAGCTCCGGGACTAGCGGGGTTCAAGAGACCCAGTACTTC
D gene: NA; V gene: TRBV5-5; J gene: TRBJ1-5; CDR3 length: 14; clone size: NA; CDR3 protein: CASSFRDGNQPQHF; CDR3 DNA: TGTGCCAGCAGCTTCCGGGACGGCAATCAGCCCCAGCATTTT
D gene: TRBD2; V gene: TRBV4-2; J gene: TRBJ2-1; CDR3 length: 15; clone size: NA; CDR3 protein: CASSPGTSGDREQFF; CDR3 DNA: TGTGCCAGCAGCCCCGGGACTAGTGGGGATCGGGAGCAGTTCTTC
D gene: NA; V gene: TRBV5-1; J gene: TRBJ2-1; CDR3 length: 15; clone size: NA; CDR3 protein: CASSLDAYPGSEQFF; CDR3 DNA: TGCGCCAGCAGCTTGGATGCCTACCCTGGGAGTGAGCAGTTCTTC